The 15 T cell receptor beta chains below come from one sample, sequenced in a study of blood T cell repertoires in COVID-19. Generated by immunoSEQ multiplex PCR, the TCRdb table keeps only in-frame clones and is missing some. The table has a few hundred thousand clones, around nine tenths seen once. The sample was peripheral blood. The receptors were sampled from a man in his forties who had recovered from COVID-19.

The rearrangement links TRBV10-3 to TRBJ1-1, with 8 bases matching TRBD1. From germline, CDR1 is ENHRY and CDR2 SYGVKD. The CDR3 loop spans 14 amino acids. The J segment lost 7 bases and the V segment lost 2 bases, leaving 6 bases of the junction unmatched. The chain's CDR3 is CAISERTGSDEAFF. The CDR3 coding sequence is TGTGCCATCAGTGAGAGGACAGGGTCCGATGAAGCTTTCTTT.

The chain's CDR3 is CASSGPGWDRAGGNTIYF. The CDR3 DNA sequence: TGTGCCAGCAGCGGACCCGGCTGGGACAGGGCTGGAGGAAACACCATATATTTT. This chain uses TRBV7-2 with TRBJ1-3, with TRBD1 identical over 9 bases. There are 18 residues in the CDR3. Trimming at V came to 5 bases and at J to 4 bases, leaving 15 bases not matched to a gene. CDR1 and CDR2 (germline): SGHTA, FQGNSA. Full variable domain (rest looked up from reference TRBV7-2 and TRBJ1-3): GAGVSQSPSNKVTEKGKDVELRCDPISGHTALYWYRQSLGQGLEFLIYFQGNSAPDKSGLPSDRFSAERTGGSVSTLTIQRTQQEDSAVYLCASSGPGWDRAGGNTIYFGEGSWLTVV.

The chain combines TRBV5-1 with TRBJ1-1; D is uncertain. The CDR3 is 14 amino acids. Germline V CDR1 and CDR2: SGHRS, YFSETQ. V gave up 1 base and J gave up 3 bases, with 10 bases separating them. CDR3 sequence (DNA): TGCGCCAGCAGCTTGCGGGGTGAGGACACTGAAGCTTTCTTT. Translating gives CASSLRGEDTEAFF.

The chain has TRBV6-2 or TRBV6-3 and TRBJ1-5, with 9 bases aligning to TRBD1. The CDR3 extends over 16 amino acids. J lost 5 bases, V lost 4 bases, and 9 bases had no gene match. Per germline, CDR1 MNHEY and CDR2 SVGEGT. CDR3 sequence reads: CASSSRGQGIHQPQHF. The CDR3 DNA is TGTGCCAGCAGTTCTCGTGGACAGGGGATTCATCAGCCCCAGCATTTT.

The chain couples TRBV6-5 to TRBJ1-2, with D perhaps TRBD1 (6 bases). Trimming took 6 bases from V and 8 from J, leaving 25 bases between them. CDR1 and CDR2 (germline): MNHEY, SVGAGI. The CDR3 covers 16 residues. CDR3 residues: CASSYSTRDTLLGYTF. The CDR3 nucleotides are TGTGCCAGCAGCTACAGTACCAGGGACACTCTATTAGGCTACACCTTC.

This chain connects TRBV9 to TRBJ1-1; D unresolved. From germline, CDR1 is SGDLS and CDR2 YYNGEE. Trimming pared 4 bases from V and 2 bases from J, leaving 15 bases between. There are 15 residues in the CDR3. Here the CDR3 reads CASSPWSDLNTEAFF. The CDR3, as DNA: TGTGCCAGCAGCCCGTGGTCAGATCTTAACACTGAAGCTTTCTTT.

This rearrangement joins TRBV6-5 to TRBJ2-7, with D perhaps TRBD2 (5 bases). The length of the CDR3 is 14 residues. Looked up from germline, CDR1 is MNHEY and CDR2 is SVGAGI. Trimming removed 2 bases at V and 0 bases at J, with 8 bases between. CDR3 DNA: TGTGCCAGCAGTTACGAGGGATTCTCCTACGAGCAGTACTTC. It codes for CASSYEGFSYEQYF.

This clone was counted a single time. The rearrangement joins TRBV5-1 to TRBJ2-1; 8 positions agree with TRBD2. In germline, CDR1 is SGHRS, CDR2 YFSETQ. CDR3 length: 14 amino acids. V lost 5 bases to trimming and J lost 3 bases; unmatched junction nucleotides: 4. CDR3 bases: TGCGCCAGCAGACTAGCGGAATACTACAATGAGCAGTTCTTC. Protein sequence: CASRLAEYYNEQFF.

The V call is TRBV4-1, the J call TRBJ2-3; the D gene is possibly TRBD2 (7 bases). V was cut by 0 bases and J by 4 bases, with 11 bases left in between. This CDR3 is 15 amino acids long. Germline V gives CDR1 MGHRA, CDR2 YSYEKL. The CDR3 loop reads CASSQEGGPSDTQYF. The CDR3 DNA reads TGCGCCAGCAGCCAAGAGGGGGGGCCATCAGATACGCAGTATTTT.

This chain links TRBV18 with TRBJ2-5, with 10 bases matching TRBD1. CDR1 is KGHSH and CDR2 is LQKENI in the germline V gene. The CDR3 runs 17 residues. V lost 4 bases and J lost 5; bases outside the gene matches: 13. CDR3 in DNA: TGTGCCAGCTCACAAGACCCGACAGGGGGCGCTTCGGAGACCCAGTACTTC. Amino acids: CASSQDPTGGASETQYF. The complete variable domain, with remaining parts taken from reference TRBV18 and TRBJ2-5, reads NAGVMQNPRHLVRRRGQEARLRCSPMKGHSHVYWYRQLPEEGLKFMVYLQKENIIDESGMPKERFSAEFPKEGPSILRIQQVVRGDSAAYFCASSQDPTGGASETQYFGPGTRLLVL.

V is TRBV29-1 and J is TRBJ1-1; a possible D gene is TRBD1 (5 bases). The CDR3 has 13 amino acids. The V gene's germline CDR1 is SQVTM and CDR2 ANQGSEA. Deletions cut 1 base from V and 4 bases from J, with 10 bases between. The chain's CDR3 is CSVEGRVGTEAFF. As DNA, the CDR3 is TGCAGCGTTGAAGGCAGGGTGGGCACTGAAGCTTTCTTT.

The chain carries TRBV5-4 and TRBJ1-2; a possible D gene is TRBD1 (5 bases). Germline-derived CDR1 and CDR2 are SGHNT and YYREEE (reference sequence). The V end lost 2 bases, the J end lost 3 bases, and 8 bases lay between the germline ends. The CDR3 runs to 13 residues. The CDR3 loop is CASSFPGYYGYTF. The CDR3 coding sequence is TGTGCCAGCAGCTTTCCAGGGTACTATGGCTACACCTTC.

This chain uses TRBV13 with TRBJ2-6; 7 bases are a match to TRBD1. Germline V gene data show CDR1 as PRHDT and CDR2 as FYEKMQ (reference sequence). V dropped 5 bases and J dropped 1; count of bases not matched to a gene: 8. This CDR3 contains 17 residues. CDR3 region: CASSRTTGSSGANVLTF. DNA for the CDR3: TGTGCCAGCAGCCGTACGACAGGGTCTTCTGGGGCCAACGTCCTGACTTTC. Full variable domain (remainder filled in from reference TRBV13 and TRBJ2-6): AAGVIQSPRHLIKEKRETATLKCYPIPRHDTVYWYQQGPGQDPQFLISFYEKMQSDKGSIPDRFSAQQFSDYHSELNMSSLELGDSALYFCASSRTTGSSGANVLTFGAGSRLTVL.

The CDR3 spells CASSFGGRGTDTQYF. The DNA of the CDR3 is TGTGCCAGCAGCTTTGGCGGGAGGGGGACAGATACGCAGTATTTT. The chain employs TRBV7-3 and TRBJ2-3; 9 nucleotides line up with TRBD2. V lost 3 bases and J lost 3; bases outside the gene matches: 4. CDR1 SGHTA and CDR2 FQGTGA come from the germline V gene. This CDR3 has 15 amino acids.

This rearrangement joins TRBV12-5 to TRBJ2-3; D is perhaps TRBD2 (5 bases). The V gene lost 5 bases and the J gene lost 3 bases, with 15 bases spanning the gap. Germline V gene data show CDR1 as LGHNT and CDR2 as FRNRAP. The CDR3 loop spans 15 amino acids. This CDR3 reads CASGQRGSRTDTQYF. The CDR3 DNA sequence: TGTGCTAGTGGTCAGCGAGGGAGTCGAACAGATACGCAGTATTTT.